Listed below are T cell receptor beta chains from one sample, sequenced in a study of T cells in Graves' hyperthyroidism and ophthalmopathy. TCRdb analysed the multiplex PCR reads with MiXCR anew, one entry per CDR3 protein. Among about 560,000 distinct CDR3 sequences listed, approximately 15% were seen once. Sequencing used blood. Source of these receptors: a woman aged 18 to 35 with Graves' hyperthyroidism. Each CDR3 is given with its conserved first and last residue. The order of the fields is J gene, D gene, clone size, V gene, CDR3 length, CDR3 DNA, CDR3 protein. The D gene is left open where the match is weak. Clone size is shown for a subset of rows, as once, few, many or a class of expanded clone.

TRBJ2-5 TRBD2 few TRBV5-1 17 TGCGCCAGCAGCTTGGGGTTCCAGCGGGGGGCCCAAGAGACCCAGTACTTC CASSLGFQRGAQETQYF
TRBJ2-1 TRBD2 . TRBV19 14 TGTGCTCCGTGGGGACTAGCGGGGGTGGATGAGCAGTTCTTC CAPWGLAGVDEQFF
TRBJ1-2 . . TRBV7-9 15 TGTGCCAGCAGCTTATGGCCAGGACAGAACTATGGCTCCACCTTC CASSLWPGQNYGSTF
TRBJ2-6 . many TRBV19 16 TGTGCCAGTAGTATCGACGGGCCATCTGGGGCCAACGTCCTGACTTTC CASSIDGPSGANVLTF
TRBJ2-3 . . TRBV3-1 13 TGTGCCAGCCGGGACTTTGGGGCGGATACGCAGTATTTT CASRDFGADTQYF
TRBJ2-4 . many TRBV5-1 14 TGCGCCAGTGGAGCAGGGTTCGCCAAAAACATTCAGTACTTC CASGAGFAKNIQYF
TRBJ1-2 . many TRBV5-1 14 TGCGCCAGCAGCTTGGGGGAAAGGGTCTATGGCTACACCTTC CASSLGERVYGYTF
TRBJ1-5 . few TRBV19 15 TGTGCCAGTTCCTTTCCCGAAAGAGGCAATCAGCCCCAGCATTTT CASSFPERGNQPQHF
TRBJ1-5 . . TRBV30 18 TGTGCCTGGAGTGTACCGGGGGGGGCAATTTTAGTCAATCAGCCCCAGCATTTT CAWSVPGGAILVNQPQHF
TRBJ1-1 . . TRBV7-2 16 TGTGCCAGCAGCCCTCTTGTGTTCGCCCAGAACACTGAAGCTTTCTTT CASSPLVFAQNTEAFF